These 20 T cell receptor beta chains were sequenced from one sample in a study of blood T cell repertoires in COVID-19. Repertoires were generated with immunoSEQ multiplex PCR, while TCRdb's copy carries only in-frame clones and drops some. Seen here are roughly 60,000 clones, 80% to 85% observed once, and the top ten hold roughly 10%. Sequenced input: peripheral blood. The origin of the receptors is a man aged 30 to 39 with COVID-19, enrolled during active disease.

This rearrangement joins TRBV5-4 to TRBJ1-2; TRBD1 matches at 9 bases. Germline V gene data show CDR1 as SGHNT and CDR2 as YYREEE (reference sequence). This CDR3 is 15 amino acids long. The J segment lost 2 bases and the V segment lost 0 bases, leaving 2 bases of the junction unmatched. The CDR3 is CASSLGDRGNYGYTF. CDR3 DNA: TGTGCCAGCAGCTTGGGAGACAGGGGGAACTATGGCTACACCTTC.

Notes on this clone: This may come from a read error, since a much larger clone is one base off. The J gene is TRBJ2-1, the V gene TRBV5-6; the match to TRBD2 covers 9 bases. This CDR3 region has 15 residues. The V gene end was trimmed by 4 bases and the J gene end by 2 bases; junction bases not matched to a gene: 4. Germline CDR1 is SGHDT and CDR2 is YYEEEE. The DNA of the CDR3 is TGTGCCAGCAGCGATAGCGGGAGCCCCTACAATGAGCAGTTCTTC. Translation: CASSDSGSPYNEQFF.

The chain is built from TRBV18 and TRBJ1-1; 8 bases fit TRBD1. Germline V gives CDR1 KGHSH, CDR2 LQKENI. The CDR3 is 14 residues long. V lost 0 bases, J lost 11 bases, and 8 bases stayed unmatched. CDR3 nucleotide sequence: TGTGCCAGCTCACCACCGGGACAGGCGTTTGTGGCTTTCTTT. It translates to CASSPPGQAFVAFF.

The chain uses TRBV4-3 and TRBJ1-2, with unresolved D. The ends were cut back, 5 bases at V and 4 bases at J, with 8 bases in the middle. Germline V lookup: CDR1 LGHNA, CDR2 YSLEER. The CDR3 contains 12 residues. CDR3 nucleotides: TGCGCCAGCAGCACGGGAGGCTATGGCTACACCTTC. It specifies CASSTGGYGYTF.

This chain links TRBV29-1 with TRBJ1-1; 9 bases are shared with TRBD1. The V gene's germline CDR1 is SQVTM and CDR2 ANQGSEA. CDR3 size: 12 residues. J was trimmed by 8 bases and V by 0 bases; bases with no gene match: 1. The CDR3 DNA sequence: TGCAGCGTTGAAGATGGACAGGGGGAAGCTTTCTTT. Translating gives CSVEDGQGEAFF.

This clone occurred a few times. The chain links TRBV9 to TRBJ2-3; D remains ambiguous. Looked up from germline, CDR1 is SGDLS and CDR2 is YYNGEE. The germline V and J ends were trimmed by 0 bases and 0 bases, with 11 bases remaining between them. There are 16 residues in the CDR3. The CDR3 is CASSVGPLASTDTQYF. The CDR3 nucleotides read TGTGCCAGCAGCGTAGGGCCCCTGGCTAGCACAGATACGCAGTATTTT.

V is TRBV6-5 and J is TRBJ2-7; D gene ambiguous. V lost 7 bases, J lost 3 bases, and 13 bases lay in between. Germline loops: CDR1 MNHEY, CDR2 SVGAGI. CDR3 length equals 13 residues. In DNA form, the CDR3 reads TGTGCCAGCACTCTCTTTCTCGGCTACGAGCAGTACTTC. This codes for CASTLFLGYEQYF.

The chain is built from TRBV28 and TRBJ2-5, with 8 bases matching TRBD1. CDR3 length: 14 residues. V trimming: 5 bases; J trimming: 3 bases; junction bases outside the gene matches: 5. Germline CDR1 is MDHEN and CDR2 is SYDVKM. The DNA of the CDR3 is TGTGCCAGCAGTACCCGGACAGGGAAAGAGACCCAGTACTTC. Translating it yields CASSTRTGKETQYF.

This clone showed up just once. Here the CDR3 DNA reads TGTGCCAACGCACAGGGGGCAAAAACTGAAGCTTTCTTT. Translating it yields CANAQGAKTEAFF. The chain employs TRBV2 and TRBJ1-1; 9 bases fit TRBD1. The trim removed 10 bases at V and 5 bases at J, leaving 8 bases unmatched. The CDR3 contains 13 residues. Per germline, CDR1 SNHLY and CDR2 FYNNEI.

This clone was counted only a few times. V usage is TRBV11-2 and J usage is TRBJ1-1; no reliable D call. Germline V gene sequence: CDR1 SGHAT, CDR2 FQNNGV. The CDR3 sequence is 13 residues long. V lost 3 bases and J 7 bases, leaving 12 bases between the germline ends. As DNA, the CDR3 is TGTGCCAGCAGCTTCAAGGGAGTGAGTGAAGCTTTCTTT. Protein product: CASSFKGVSEAFF.

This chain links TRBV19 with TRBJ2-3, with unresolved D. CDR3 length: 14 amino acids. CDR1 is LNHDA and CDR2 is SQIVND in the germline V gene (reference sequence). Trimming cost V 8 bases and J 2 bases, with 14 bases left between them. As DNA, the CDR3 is TGTGCCAGTTCCCCTAGGCCCTTCACAGATACGCAGTATTTT. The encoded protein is CASSPRPFTDTQYF.

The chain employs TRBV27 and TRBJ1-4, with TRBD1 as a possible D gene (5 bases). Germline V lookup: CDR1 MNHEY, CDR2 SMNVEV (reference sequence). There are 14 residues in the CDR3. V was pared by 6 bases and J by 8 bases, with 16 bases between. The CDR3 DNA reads TGTGCCAGCAGCCGACGCAGGGCTGTGGAAAAACTGTTTTTT. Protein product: CASSRRRAVEKLFF.

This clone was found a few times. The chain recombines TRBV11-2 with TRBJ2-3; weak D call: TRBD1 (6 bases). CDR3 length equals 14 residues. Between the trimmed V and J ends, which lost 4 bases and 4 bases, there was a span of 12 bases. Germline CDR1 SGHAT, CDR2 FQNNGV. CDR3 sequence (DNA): TGTGCCAGCAGCTCCGGGACAATCGCAGATACGCAGTATTTT. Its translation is CASSSGTIADTQYF.

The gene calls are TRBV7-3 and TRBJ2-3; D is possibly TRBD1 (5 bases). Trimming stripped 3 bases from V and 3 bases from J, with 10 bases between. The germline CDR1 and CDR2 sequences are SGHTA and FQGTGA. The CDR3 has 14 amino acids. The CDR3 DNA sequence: TGTGCCAGCAGCTTCCAGGGTGGGACAGATACGCAGTATTTT. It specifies CASSFQGGTDTQYF.

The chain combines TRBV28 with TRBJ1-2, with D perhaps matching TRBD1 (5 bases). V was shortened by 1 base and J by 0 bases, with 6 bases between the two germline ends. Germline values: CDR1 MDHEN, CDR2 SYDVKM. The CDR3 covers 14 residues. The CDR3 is CASSLSGTNYGYTF. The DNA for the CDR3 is TGTGCCAGCAGTTTATCAGGGACTAACTATGGCTACACCTTC.

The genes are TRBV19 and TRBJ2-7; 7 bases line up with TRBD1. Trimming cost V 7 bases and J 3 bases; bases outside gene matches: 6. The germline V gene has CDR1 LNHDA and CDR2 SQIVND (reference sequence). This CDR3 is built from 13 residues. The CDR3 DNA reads TGTGCCAGTATCGACAGGGATGGCTACGAGCAGTACTTC. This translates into CASIDRDGYEQYF.

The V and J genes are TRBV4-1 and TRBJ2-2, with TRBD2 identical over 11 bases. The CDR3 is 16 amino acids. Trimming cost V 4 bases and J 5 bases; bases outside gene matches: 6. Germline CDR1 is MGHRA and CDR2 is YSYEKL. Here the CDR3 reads CASSPTGTSGTGELFF. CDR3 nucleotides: TGCGCCAGCAGCCCAACCGGGACTAGCGGTACCGGGGAGCTGTTTTTT.

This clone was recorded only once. Here the CDR3 DNA reads TGTGCCAGCAGTTTCCCGGGACAGGCAAAAAAACTGTTTTTT. The encoded protein is CASSFPGQAKKLFF. The chain couples TRBV28 to TRBJ1-4; 8 positions match TRBD1. CDR1 MDHEN and CDR2 SYDVKM come from the germline V gene. The CDR3 has 14 residues. The V and J ends lost 3 bases and 9 bases, in that order; junction bases with no gene match: 6.

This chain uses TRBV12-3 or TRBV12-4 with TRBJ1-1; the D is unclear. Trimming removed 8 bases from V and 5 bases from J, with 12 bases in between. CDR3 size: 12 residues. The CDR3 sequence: CASDLGRTEAFF. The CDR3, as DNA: TGTGCCAGCGACCTGGGCCGGACTGAAGCTTTCTTT.

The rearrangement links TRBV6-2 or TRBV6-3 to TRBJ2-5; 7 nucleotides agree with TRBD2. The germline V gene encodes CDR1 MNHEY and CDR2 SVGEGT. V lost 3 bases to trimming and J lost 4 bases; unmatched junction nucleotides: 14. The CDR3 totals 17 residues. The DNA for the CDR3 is TGTGCCAGCAGTTATACGGCGGGAGCGTTGGTAGGAGAGACCCAGTACTTC. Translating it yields CASSYTAGALVGETQYF.